Presented here are 18 T cell receptor beta chains from one specimen sequenced in a study of radiotherapy plus CTLA-4 blockade in lung cancer. Produced via immunoSEQ multiplex PCR; TCRdb's table is partial and in-frame only. The data show about 120,000 clones, with around 90% seen just once and about 7% held by the top ten. The specimen comprised peripheral blood, sampled from a patient treated with radiotherapy plus ipilimumab. The receptor source for this set is a human donor with non-small cell lung cancer that progressed on radiotherapy plus ipilimumab.

J is TRBJ2-1 and V is TRBV10-3; the D is unclear. Germline assignment: CDR1 ENHRY and CDR2 SYGVKD. Trimming removed 10 bases from V and 8 bases from J, with 6 bases in between. The CDR3 spans 9 residues. The CDR3 reads CATGYEQFF. CDR3 bases: TGTGCCACTGGTTATGAGCAGTTCTTC.

As DNA, the CDR3 is TGTGCCAGCAGCTCTGGGGGAGTTTACACCGAGCAGTACTTC. Translated: CASSSGGVYTEQYF. The chain employs TRBV11-2 and TRBJ2-7; possibly TRBD1 or TRBD2 for D (5 bases each). Per germline, CDR1 SGHAT and CDR2 FQNNGV. The CDR3 contains 14 residues. V was shortened by 4 bases and J by 6 bases, with 16 bases between the two germline ends.

The V and J genes are TRBV5-1 and TRBJ2-3; 11 positions match TRBD2. The CDR3 contains 14 residues. Germline assignment: CDR1 SGHRS and CDR2 YFSETQ. J was trimmed by 6 bases and V by 6 bases; bases with no gene match: 6. The CDR3 DNA is TGCGCCAGCAAACTAGCGGGAGTAGCGGATACGCAGTATTTT. It is translated as CASKLAGVADTQYF.

The chain joins TRBV29-1 to TRBJ1-2; no clear D. CDR3 size: 11 residues. Germline assignment: CDR1 SQVTM and CDR2 ANQGSEA. V lost 7 bases, J lost 3 bases, and 9 bases lay in between. The CDR3 loop is CSAEWDYGYTF. Here the CDR3 DNA reads TGCAGCGCCGAGTGGGACTATGGCTACACCTTC.

This chain uses TRBV5-1 with TRBJ2-7; TRBD2 matches at 13 bases. CDR1 SGHRS and CDR2 YFSETQ come from the germline V gene. There are 15 residues in the CDR3. V lost 3 bases to trimming and J lost 5 bases; unmatched junction nucleotides: 5. The DNA for the CDR3 is TGCGCCAGCAGCTCGGGACTAGCGGGATCCCACGAGCAGTACTTC. Translating gives CASSSGLAGSHEQYF.

The gene calls are TRBV5-1 and TRBJ2-6; D remains ambiguous. Germline CDR1 reads SGHRS; CDR2 reads YFSETQ. The CDR3 loop spans 15 amino acids. The V end lost 0 bases, the J end lost 1 base, and 5 bases lay between the germline ends. CDR3 sequence reads: CASSLEPSGANVLTF. The CDR3 DNA sequence: TGCGCCAGCAGCTTGGAGCCATCTGGGGCCAACGTCCTGACTTTC.

The chain joins TRBV7-8 to TRBJ1-3; D gene unclear. Between the trimmed V and J ends, which lost 1 base and 2 bases, there was a span of 12 bases. Germline CDR1 is SGHVS and CDR2 is FQNEAQ. This CDR3 has 16 residues. The CDR3 loop reads CASSLVSGVAGNTIYF. For the CDR3, the DNA is TGTGCCAGCAGCTTAGTTTCTGGCGTAGCTGGAAACACCATATATTTT.

This sequence joins TRBV5-1 and TRBJ2-3; a weak D match, TRBD2 (6 bases). This CDR3 has 15 amino acids. CDR1 and CDR2 from the germline V gene are SGHRS and YFSETQ. V lost 2 bases and J lost 3, with 13 bases in between. The CDR3 protein is CASSLSGGRTDTQYF. CDR3 DNA sequence: TGCGCCAGCAGCTTATCAGGAGGGCGGACAGATACGCAGTATTTT.

On this clone: This same CDR3 is encoded by further DNA sequences in the sample. The gene calls are TRBV5-1 and TRBJ2-7, with 11 bases identical to TRBD2. The CDR3 contains 15 residues. Per germline, CDR1 SGHRS and CDR2 YFSETQ. V gave up 0 bases and J gave up 4 bases; unmatched junction bases: 3. The CDR3 DNA is TGCGCCAGCAGCTTGGTACTAGCGGGAGCGTACGAGCAGTACTTC. Translating it yields CASSLVLAGAYEQYF. Full variable domain (remainder filled in from reference TRBV5-1 and TRBJ2-7): KAGVTQTPRYLIKTRGQQVTLSCSPISGHRSVSWYQQTPGQGLQFLFEYFSETQRNKGNFPGRFSGRQFSNSRSEMNVSTLELGDSALYLCASSLVLAGAYEQYFGPGTRLTVT.

This sequence joins TRBV6-6 and TRBJ1-3; D call uncertain. Trimming cost V 2 bases and J 2 bases, with 10 bases left between them. Germline-derived CDR1 and CDR2 are MNHNY and SVGAGI (reference sequence). CDR3 length equals 15 residues. Here the CDR3 reads CASSYLPGPGNTIYF. CDR3 DNA: TGTGCCAGCAGTTACCTTCCCGGTCCTGGAAACACCATATATTTT.

CDR3 amino acids: CAWSLGSNQPQHF. The CDR3 DNA is TGTGCCTGGAGTTTGGGGAGCAATCAGCCCCAGCATTTT. The chain combines TRBV30 with TRBJ1-5; unclear D gene. V was cut by 2 bases and J by 1 base, with 6 bases left in between. Per germline, CDR1 GTSNPN and CDR2 SVGIG (reference sequence). The CDR3 has 13 amino acids.

The rearrangement uses TRBV11-2 and TRBJ1-5, with TRBD1 identical over 9 bases. CDR3 length: 14 amino acids. CDR1 is SGHAT and CDR2 is FQNNGV in the germline V gene. Losses at the gene ends were 5 bases for V and 5 bases for J; bases not matched to a gene: 4. CDR3 coding DNA: TGTGCCAGCAGCCCACAGGGGGCTTATCAGCCCCAGCATTTT. It yields the protein CASSPQGAYQPQHF. Full variable domain (remainder filled in from reference TRBV11-2 and TRBJ1-5): EAGVAQSPRYKIIEKRQSVAFWCNPISGHATLYWYQQILGQGPKLLIQFQNNGVVDDSQLPKDRFSAERLKGVDSTLKIQPAKLEDSAVYLCASSPQGAYQPQHFGDGTRLSIL.

The chain is built from TRBV5-1 and TRBJ2-3; 9 positions agree with TRBD2. The CDR3 extends over 16 amino acids. J lost 6 bases, V lost 4 bases, and 12 bases had no gene match. Germline V gene lookup returns CDR1 SGHRS and CDR2 YFSETQ. The CDR3 bases are TGCGCCAGCAGCGTCTCACCTAGCGGGGCACAGGATACGCAGTATTTT. It specifies CASSVSPSGAQDTQYF.

The V call is TRBV27, the J call TRBJ2-3; 11 bases are a match to TRBD2. Germline V gene data show CDR1 as MNHEY and CDR2 as SMNVEV (reference sequence). The CDR3 loop spans 15 amino acids. J lost 0 bases, V lost 5 bases, and 1 base had no gene match. DNA for the CDR3: TGTGCCAGCAGTCGACTAGCGGGGAGCACAGATACGCAGTATTTT. Translated: CASSRLAGSTDTQYF.

The gene calls are TRBV7-3 and TRBJ2-5; D is possibly TRBD2 (7 bases). Germline-derived CDR1 and CDR2 are SGHTA and FQGTGA. The ends were cut back, 2 bases at V and 4 bases at J, with 11 bases in the middle. There are 14 residues in the CDR3. In DNA, the CDR3 is TGTGCCAGCAGCTTAGGGGGGGCCCGAGAGACCCAGTACTTC. Protein product: CASSLGGARETQYF.

The rearrangement uses TRBV5-1 and TRBJ2-1; D remains unclear. The CDR3 runs to 15 residues. Germline loops: CDR1 SGHRS, CDR2 YFSETQ. Trimming took off 1 base at V and 0 bases at J, with 8 bases between the two ends. This chain's CDR3 is CASSLTPSSYNEQFF. The DNA of the CDR3 is TGCGCCAGCAGCTTGACCCCCAGCTCCTACAATGAGCAGTTCTTC.

V usage is TRBV11-3 and J usage is TRBJ2-7; possibly TRBD1 or TRBD2 for D (5 bases each). The CDR3 contains 14 residues. Trimming removed 3 bases at V and 1 base at J, with 10 bases between. Looked up from germline, CDR1 is SGHNT and CDR2 is YENEEA. Written as DNA, the CDR3 is TGTGCCAGCAGCTTCGGGGCTTGGTCCTACGAGCAGTACTTC. Encoded protein: CASSFGAWSYEQYF.

The chain employs TRBV11-2 and TRBJ2-7; D possibly corresponds to TRBD1 (6 bases). V shed 5 bases and J shed 4 bases, with 15 bases lying between them. The CDR3 length is 14 residues. The germline V gene encodes CDR1 SGHAT and CDR2 FQNNGV. The CDR3 loop is CASSPEQGLYEQYF. CDR3 nucleotide sequence: TGTGCCAGCAGCCCCGAACAGGGTTTGTACGAGCAGTACTTC.